This T cell receptor (beta chain) was captured by sequencing in a study of control samples from healthy donors and cancer patients. This clone was seen just once. Some clones are missing from TCRdb's copy, which holds only in-frame ones; the method was immunoSEQ multiplex PCR. The table records 100,000 to 150,000 clones, more than 80% of them present only once. This sequence originates from a man younger than 35 in good health. The sample consisted of blood.

The CDR3 DNA reads TGTGCCAGCAGCGTAGGGCTAGCGGGGGGAGAGACCCAGTACTTC. As protein: CASSVGLAGGETQYF. This chain uses TRBV9 with TRBJ2-5; TRBD2 aligns across 11 bases. This CDR3 comprises 15 residues. V was clipped by 0 bases and J by 4 bases; unmatched bases: 2. Germline-derived CDR1 and CDR2 are SGDLS and YYNGEE.